The 8 T cell receptor beta chains below all came from one sample that was sequenced in a study of blood T cell repertoires in COVID-19. Repertoires were generated with immunoSEQ multiplex PCR, while TCRdb's copy carries only in-frame clones and drops some. The sample shows about 220,000 clones, around 84% of them seen only once. Sequencing was done on a sample of peripheral blood. The receptors here all came from a man aged 25 to 40 with active or convalescent COVID-19.

The chain carries TRBV10-2 and TRBJ1-2, with D possibly TRBD1 on 5 matching bases. The germline gives CDR1 WSHSY, CDR2 SAAADI. Trimming cost V 2 bases and J 4 bases, with 11 bases left between them. The CDR3 loop spans 14 amino acids. This CDR3 reads CASSEGQGGYGYTF. The CDR3 bases are TGCGCCAGCAGTGAGGGTCAGGGCGGCTATGGCTACACCTTC.

This clone is a singleton in its sample. V usage is TRBV7-2 and J usage is TRBJ2-7; 8 bases fit TRBD2. The CDR3 sequence is 15 residues long. Germline loops: CDR1 SGHTA, CDR2 FQGNSA. The junction had 11 bases not matched to a gene; V was cut back by 5 bases and J by 5 bases. The CDR3 DNA is TGTGCCAGCAGCGAATTTCCCGGGACTAGGGACGAGCAGTACTTC. It yields the protein CASSEFPGTRDEQYF. The full variable domain, in which reference TRBV7-2 and TRBJ2-7 provide the parts outside the CDR3, is GAGVSQSPSNKVTEKGKDVELRCDPISGHTALYWYRQSLGQGLEFLIYFQGNSAPDKSGLPSDRFSAERTGGSVSTLTIQRTQQEDSAVYLCASSEFPGTRDEQYFGPGTRLTVT.

The gene calls are TRBV20-1 and TRBJ1-5; D is unclear. Germline V gene lookup returns CDR1 DFQATT and CDR2 SNEGSKA (reference sequence). This CDR3 is 14 amino acids long. V lost 3 bases and J lost 0, with 9 bases in between. This chain's CDR3 is CSASLQNSNQPQHF. The CDR3 DNA reads as TGCAGTGCTAGTTTACAGAATAGCAATCAGCCCCAGCATTTT.

The rearrangement links TRBV7-9 to TRBJ2-3, with 7 bases matching TRBD1. The CDR3 totals 15 residues. CDR1 and CDR2 (germline): SEHNR, FQNEAQ (reference sequence). J was trimmed by 2 bases and V by 1 base; bases with no gene match: 3. CDR3 in DNA: TGTGCCAGCAGCTTAGGTACAGGGGACACAGATACGCAGTATTTT. As protein: CASSLGTGDTDTQYF.

The chain recombines TRBV7-9 with TRBJ2-7, with 13 positions matching TRBD2. CDR3 size: 15 residues. Germline lookup yields CDR1 SEHNR and CDR2 FQNEAQ (reference sequence). V dropped 2 bases and J dropped 9; count of bases not matched to a gene: 7. CDR3 sequence reads: CASSLSTSGREGQYF. The CDR3 DNA sequence: TGTGCCAGCAGCTTATCAACTAGCGGGAGGGAAGGGCAGTACTTC.

The chain combines TRBV5-6 with TRBJ2-6; no clear D. The CDR3 length is 14 residues. Germline V gene sequence: CDR1 SGHDT, CDR2 YYEEEE. Trimming removed 2 bases at V and 1 base at J, with 4 bases between. CDR3 loop: CASSFLSGANVLTF. CDR3 in DNA: TGTGCCAGCAGCTTCTTATCTGGGGCCAACGTCCTGACTTTC.

The chain combines TRBV6-1 with TRBJ2-7; weak D call: TRBD1 (5 bases). Germline V gene lookup returns CDR1 MNHNS and CDR2 SASEGT. The CDR3 sequence is 15 residues long. Trimming stripped 2 bases from V and 6 bases from J, with 17 bases between. The CDR3 protein is CASSETLAGQVEQYF. The CDR3 DNA sequence: TGTGCCAGCAGTGAAACTCTGGCAGGGCAGGTCGAGCAGTACTTC.

The chain couples TRBV10-3 to TRBJ2-1; TRBD2 matches at 8 bases. Losses at the gene ends were 2 bases for V and 5 bases for J; bases not matched to a gene: 14. The CDR3 has 18 amino acids. From germline, CDR1 is ENHRY and CDR2 SYGVKD. The CDR3, as DNA: TGTGCCATCAGTGAGCCCCTGCCAGCGGGAGACATCGACAATGAGCAGTTCTTC. Amino acid sequence: CAISEPLPAGDIDNEQFF.